The 9 T cell receptor beta chains listed next were all sequenced from one sample in a study of beta chain features in type 1 diabetes. The entirety of the isolated RNA underwent reverse transcription, so expressed TCRB transcripts were sequenced. Repertoires were generated with immunoSEQ multiplex PCR, while TCRdb's copy carries only in-frame clones and drops some. Of about 240,000 clones listed, about 26% are singletons. Sequenced input: central memory CD4+ T cells from blood. The origin of the receptors is a man aged 30 to 39 in good health.

This clone appeared a few times. This chain connects TRBV2 to TRBJ2-1; no definite D call. Trimming stripped 8 bases from V and 6 bases from J, with 17 bases between. Germline loops: CDR1 SNHLY, CDR2 FYNNEI. This CDR3 comprises 14 residues. CDR3 coding DNA: TGTGCCAGCCGGACCCAAGGGAAGACCAATGAGCAGTTCTTC. This codes for CASRTQGKTNEQFF.

This clone was observed a few times. The J gene is TRBJ1-2, the V gene TRBV11-2, with a tentative D call TRBD1 (5 bases). The CDR3 is 13 amino acids. Trimming left V 5 bases short and J 2 bases short, with 9 bases between. In germline, CDR1 is SGHAT, CDR2 FQNNGV. The CDR3 here is CASSDDRNYGYTF. Written as DNA, the CDR3 is TGTGCCAGCAGCGATGACAGAAACTATGGCTACACCTTC.

The sample holds a few counts of this clone. This chain connects TRBV12-5 to TRBJ2-3; D is unclear. Trimming cost V 0 bases and J 2 bases, with 6 bases left between them. The germline V gene encodes CDR1 LGHNT and CDR2 FRNRAP. The length of the CDR3 is 14 residues. CDR3 bases: TGTGCTAGTGGTTTGGTACTTCCCACAGATACGCAGTATTTT. Its translation is CASGLVLPTDTQYF. The full variable domain, with the rest looked up from reference TRBV12-5 and TRBJ2-3, is DARVTQTPRHKVTEMGQEVTMRCQPILGHNTVFWYRQTMMQGLELLAYFRNRAPLDDSGMPKDRFSAEMPDATLATLKIQPSEPRDSAVYFCASGLVLPTDTQYFGPGTRLTVL.

The table lists this clone with a few counts. The same CDR3 also results from other DNA sequences found in this sample. This chain links TRBV7-2 with TRBJ2-5; a weak D match, TRBD2 (5 bases). Germline assignment: CDR1 SGHTA and CDR2 FQGNSA. This CDR3 comprises 13 residues. V lost 2 bases and J lost 4, with 8 bases in between. CDR3: CASSLRGGETQYF. The CDR3 coding sequence is TGTGCCAGCAGCTTACGGGGTGGAGAGACCCAGTACTTC.

The chain couples TRBV7-9 to TRBJ2-3; D may be TRBD2 (5 bases). The ends were cut back, 2 bases at V and 2 bases at J, with 11 bases in the middle. Germline CDR1 SEHNR, CDR2 FQNEAQ (reference sequence). The CDR3 sequence is 15 residues long. This chain's CDR3 is CASSLTKDFTDTQYF. The CDR3, as DNA: TGTGCCAGCAGCTTAACGAAGGACTTCACAGATACGCAGTATTTT.

Regarding this clone: Other DNA sequences in the sample encode the same CDR3. This chain links TRBV29-1 with TRBJ1-4; TRBD1 is a possible D gene (5 bases). Germline CDR1 is SQVTM and CDR2 is ANQGSEA. The CDR3 runs 12 residues. The ends were cut back, 3 bases at V and 8 bases at J, with 10 bases in the middle. The CDR3 spells CSVEQGDEKLFF. The CDR3 DNA reads TGCAGCGTTGAGCAGGGCGACGAAAAACTGTTTTTT. The full variable domain, with the rest looked up from reference TRBV29-1 and TRBJ1-4, is SAVISQKPSRDICQRGTSLTIQCQVDSQVTMMFWYRQQPGQSLTLIATANQGSEATYESGFVIDKFPISRPNLTFSTLTVSNMSPEDSSIYLCSVEQGDEKLFFGSGTQLSVL.

The chain uses TRBV7-2 and TRBJ2-5; D remains unclear. The CDR3 has 14 amino acids. Between the trimmed V and J ends, which lost 4 bases and 4 bases, there was a span of 13 bases. CDR1 SGHTA and CDR2 FQGNSA come from the germline V gene. The CDR3 reads CASSSRVLGETQYF. Here the CDR3 DNA reads TGTGCCAGCAGCTCCCGGGTCTTAGGAGAGACCCAGTACTTC.

The V gene is TRBV7-6, the J gene TRBJ2-3, with D possibly being TRBD2 (5 bases). Trimming shortened V by 5 bases and J by 8 bases, and 17 bases separated the two germline ends. This CDR3 is 14 amino acids long. Germline assignment: CDR1 SGHVS and CDR2 FNYEAQ. The CDR3 reads CASSPDLPEGTQYF. For the CDR3, the DNA is TGTGCCAGCAGCCCGGACCTGCCAGAGGGTACGCAGTATTTT.

This clone was observed a handful of times. Additional DNA sequences in this sample encode the identical CDR3. The genes are TRBV10-3 and TRBJ2-2, with 10 bases that match TRBD1. Unmatched junction bases numbered 2, after V lost 4 bases and J lost 6 bases. Looked up from germline, CDR1 is ENHRY and CDR2 is SYGVKD. The CDR3 has 14 amino acids. Here the CDR3 DNA reads TGTGCCATCAGTGGACAGGGGGCGGCCGGGGAGCTGTTTTTT. Protein: CAISGQGAAGELFF.